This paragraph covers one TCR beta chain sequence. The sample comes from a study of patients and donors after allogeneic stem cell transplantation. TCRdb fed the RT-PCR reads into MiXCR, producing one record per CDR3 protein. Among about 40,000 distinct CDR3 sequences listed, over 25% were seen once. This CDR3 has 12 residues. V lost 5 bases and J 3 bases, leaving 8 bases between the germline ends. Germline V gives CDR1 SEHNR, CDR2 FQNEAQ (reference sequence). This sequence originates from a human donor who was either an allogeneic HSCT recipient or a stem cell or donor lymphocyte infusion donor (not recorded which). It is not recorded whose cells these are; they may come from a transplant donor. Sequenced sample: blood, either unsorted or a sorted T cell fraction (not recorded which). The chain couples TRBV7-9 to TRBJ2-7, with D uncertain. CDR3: CASSREYYEQYF. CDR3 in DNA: TGTGCCAGCAGCCGCGAATACTACGAGCAGTACTTC.